This TCR beta chain was recovered during a study of cytomegalovirus exposure and HLA in healthy donors. Study findings and constraints: According to an earlier analysis, most TCR beta V segments yielded productive rearrangements about 90% or about 30% of the time.

With regard to this clone: Its antigen is as yet unknown.

In the PCR, 60 Vbeta and 13 Jbeta primers were used. Using immunoSEQ multiplex PCR, the repertoire was profiled, and TCRdb retains in-frame clones only, with some absent. Seen here are 60,000 to 95,000 clones, 84% observed once, and the top ten hold approximately 17%. From germline, CDR1 is MNHNS and CDR2 SASEGT. V gave up 8 bases and J gave up 3 bases; unmatched junction bases: 6. CDR3 length: 13 amino acids. The clonotype originates from a man aged 65 to 85 in good health and CMV-seropositive. The chain joins TRBV6-1 to TRBJ1-1; 7 bases line up with TRBD1. Input material: PBMCs. Here the CDR3 DNA reads TGTGCCAGCTCTAGGGGGCCTGACACTGAAGCTTTCTTT. Translation gives CASSRGPDTEAFF.